A single sample is the source of the 22 T cell receptor beta chains below, sequenced in a study of blood T cell repertoires in COVID-19. Clones were sequenced by immunoSEQ multiplex PCR, and TCRdb holds only the in-frame ones, with some missing. Here the sample spans around 59,000 clones, about 86% being singletons. Material: peripheral blood. Receptor source: a man in his sixties with acute or convalescent COVID-19.

This chain links TRBV2 with TRBJ1-6, with 12 nucleotides matching TRBD1. V was clipped by 6 bases and J by 10 bases; unmatched bases: 7. The germline V gene encodes CDR1 SNHLY and CDR2 FYNNEI. The CDR3 is 15 amino acids. CDR3 amino acids: CASSGTGGEGSPLHF. As DNA, the CDR3 is TGTGCCAGCAGCGGGACAGGGGGCGAAGGATCACCCCTCCACTTT. Drawing the rest from reference TRBV2 and TRBJ1-6, the complete variable domain is EPEVTQTPSHQVTQMGQEVILRCVPISNHLYFYWYRQILGQKVEFLVSFYNNEISEKSEIFDDQFSVERPDGSNFTLKIRSTKLEDSAMYFCASSGTGGEGSPLHFGNGTRLTVT.

This clone appeared once. The J gene is TRBJ2-1, the V gene TRBV9, with 7 bases identical to TRBD2. The germline gives CDR1 SGDLS, CDR2 YYNGEE. The CDR3 has 15 amino acids. With V trimmed by 6 bases and J by 3 bases, 9 bases remained unmatched. CDR3 loop: CASTGGLVSYNEQFF. The CDR3 nucleotides read TGTGCCAGCACCGGAGGACTAGTTAGCTACAATGAGCAGTTCTTC. Full variable domain (rest looked up from reference TRBV9 and TRBJ2-1): DSGVTQTPKHLITATGQRVTLRCSPRSGDLSVYWYQQSLDQGLQFLIQYYNGEERAKGNILERFSAQQFPDLHSELNLSSLELGDSALYFCASTGGLVSYNEQFFGPGTRLTVL.

The chain joins TRBV6-6 to TRBJ2-5; D ambiguous. The CDR3 length is 14 residues. The germline V gene encodes CDR1 MNHNY and CDR2 SVGAGI (reference sequence). Deletions cut 8 bases from V and 3 bases from J, with 16 bases between. The CDR3 DNA follows: TGTGCCAGCGGCCCAACGGGTGGCGAAGAGACCCAGTACTTC. Translation: CASGPTGGEETQYF.

The count of this clone is one. The chain joins TRBV28 to TRBJ2-1, with D tentatively TRBD2 (5 bases). This CDR3 has 16 residues. V was shortened by 6 bases and J by 7 bases, with 22 bases between the two germline ends. Germline CDR1 reads MDHEN; CDR2 reads SYDVKM. CDR3 protein: CASSHEAEGRGNEQFF. CDR3 nucleotide sequence: TGTGCCAGCAGCCACGAAGCGGAAGGTCGAGGAAATGAGCAGTTCTTC. The whole variable domain, remainder taken from reference TRBV28 and TRBJ2-1, is DVKVTQSSRYLVKRTGEKVFLECVQDMDHENMFWYRQDPGLGLRLIYFSYDVKMKEKGDIPEGYSVSREKKERFSLILESASTNQTSMYLCASSHEAEGRGNEQFFGPGTRLTVL.

The rearrangement joins TRBV29-1 to TRBJ2-1; D is perhaps TRBD1 (5 bases). The V gene lost 6 bases and the J gene lost 6 bases, with 6 bases spanning the gap. Germline V gene lookup returns CDR1 SQVTM and CDR2 ANQGSEA. The CDR3 sequence is 10 residues long. The CDR3 loop reads CSVGPNEQFF. The CDR3 DNA follows: TGCAGCGTGGGGCCCAATGAGCAGTTCTTC.

This chain uses TRBV28 with TRBJ1-2; TRBD1 matches at 7 bases. V shed 3 bases and J 0 bases; nucleotides not matched to a gene: 4. CDR3 size: 15 residues. CDR1 MDHEN and CDR2 SYDVKM come from the germline V gene. CDR3 residues: CASSFPGQSNYGYTF. CDR3 sequence (DNA): TGTGCCAGCAGTTTTCCGGGACAGTCTAACTATGGCTACACCTTC.

The chain carries TRBV18 and TRBJ2-1; the match to TRBD2 covers 12 bases. V shed 3 bases and J 5 bases; nucleotides not matched to a gene: 5. The CDR3 runs to 16 residues. The germline V gene has CDR1 KGHSH and CDR2 LQKENI. CDR3 residues: CASSPRLAGDHNEQFF. CDR3 coding DNA: TGTGCCAGCTCACCCCGACTAGCGGGAGACCACAATGAGCAGTTCTTC.

This clone came up a few times. V usage is TRBV7-9 and J usage is TRBJ2-7; the D gene is possibly TRBD1 (6 bases). The CDR3 sequence is 14 residues long. V was trimmed by 5 bases and J by 4 bases, leaving 15 bases between them. The germline V gene encodes CDR1 SEHNR and CDR2 FQNEAQ (reference sequence). The CDR3 sequence: CASSLRDTDYEQYF. CDR3 bases: TGTGCCAGCAGCCTACGGGACACAGATTACGAGCAGTACTTC.

This chain joins TRBV28 and TRBJ1-2; D perhaps matches TRBD1 (6 bases). V was pared by 10 bases and J by 4 bases, with 10 bases between. This CDR3 spans 11 amino acids. Germline V gives CDR1 MDHEN, CDR2 SYDVKM. CDR3 protein: CAIQGSYGYTF. CDR3 nucleotides: TGTGCCATTCAGGGGAGCTATGGCTACACCTTC.

V gene TRBV7-6 combines with J gene TRBJ1-5, with D maybe TRBD1 (5 bases). Trimming took off 1 base at V and 2 bases at J, with 12 bases between the two ends. Germline V CDR1 and CDR2: SGHVS, FNYEAQ. The CDR3 totals 16 residues. This CDR3 reads CASSLVGGRGNQPQHF. The DNA of the CDR3 is TGTGCCAGCAGCTTAGTGGGGGGTAGGGGCAATCAGCCCCAGCATTTT.

This chain uses TRBV29-1 with TRBJ2-5; 9 nucleotides line up with TRBD1. Losses at the gene ends were 6 bases for V and 5 bases for J; bases not matched to a gene: 4. The CDR3 is 12 residues long. Germline loops: CDR1 SQVTM, CDR2 ANQGSEA. DNA of the CDR3: TGCAGCGTCACAGGGGGCGGGGAGACCCAGTACTTC. Encoded protein: CSVTGGGETQYF. The full variable domain, completed using reference TRBV29-1 and TRBJ2-5, is SAVISQKPSRDICQRGTSLTIQCQVDSQVTMMFWYRQQPGQSLTLIATANQGSEATYESGFVIDKFPISRPNLTFSTLTVSNMSPEDSSIYLCSVTGGGETQYFGPGTRLLVL.

The V and J genes are TRBV12-3 or TRBV12-4 and TRBJ2-7; TRBD2 matches 7 bases. V shed 6 bases and J 5 bases; nucleotides not matched to a gene: 4. This CDR3 has 12 residues. The CDR3 nucleotides are TGTGCCAGCAGGTGGGGGGGGGACGAGCAGTACTTC. Translating gives CASRWGGDEQYF.

In its sample, this clone was seen once. The CDR3 loop is CASSLDPAVGTDTQYF. The CDR3 region has the DNA TGTGCCAGCAGCTTAGATCCCGCGGTCGGAACAGATACGCAGTATTTT. The genes are TRBV11-2 and TRBJ2-3; D unclear. CDR1 SGHAT and CDR2 FQNNGV come from the germline V gene. Trimming stripped 0 bases from V and 3 bases from J, with 13 bases between. The CDR3 spans 16 residues.

The chain has TRBV25-1 and TRBJ1-2; no clear D. V was pared by 6 bases and J by 6 bases, with 17 bases between. The CDR3 sequence is 14 residues long. CDR1 is MGHDK, CDR2 SYGVNS, per germline. The CDR3 protein is CASSRLTSDDGYTF. The CDR3 DNA is TGTGCCAGCAGCCGCTTGACATCAGACGATGGCTACACCTTC.

The chain couples TRBV11-2 to TRBJ2-3; 11 bases match TRBD1. The ends lost 1 base at V and 5 bases at J; junction bases unmatched: 2. Germline CDR1 and CDR2: SGHAT and FQNNGV. This CDR3 region has 15 residues. CDR3 sequence reads: CASSLGGQGGDTQYF. The DNA of the CDR3 is TGTGCCAGCAGCTTAGGGGGACAGGGGGGAGATACGCAGTATTTT. Variable domain in full (rest from reference TRBV11-2 and TRBJ2-3): EAGVAQSPRYKIIEKRQSVAFWCNPISGHATLYWYQQILGQGPKLLIQFQNNGVVDDSQLPKDRFSAERLKGVDSTLKIQPAKLEDSAVYLCASSLGGQGGDTQYFGPGTRLTVL.

CDR3 sequence reads: CASSPSSLTNTEAFF. Here the CDR3 DNA reads TGTGCCAGCTCACCATCGTCCCTAACGAACACTGAAGCTTTCTTT. The chain carries TRBV18 and TRBJ1-1; D is undetermined. V dropped 2 bases and J dropped 1 base, with 11 bases sitting between them. The CDR3 has 15 amino acids. Looked up from germline, CDR1 is KGHSH and CDR2 is LQKENI.

This clone showed up just a few times. This chain connects TRBV29-1 to TRBJ2-7; 7 bases map to TRBD2. The CDR3 has 13 residues. Per germline, CDR1 SQVTM and CDR2 ANQGSEA. Unmatched junction bases numbered 12, after V lost 5 bases and J lost 8 bases. Here the CDR3 reads CSVRTSGLFKQYF. The DNA of the CDR3 is TGCAGCGTTAGGACTAGTGGCCTTTTCAAGCAGTACTTC.

The chain uses TRBV3-1 (or the pseudogene TRBV3-2) and TRBJ2-1; 7 nucleotides match TRBD2. The germline V gene has CDR1 LGHDT and CDR2 YNNKEL (reference sequence). CDR3 length: 15 amino acids. V was clipped by 6 bases and J by 1 base; unmatched bases: 6. CDR3 nucleotide sequence: TGTGCCAGCAGTTTCGGACTAGGATCCTACAATGAGCAGTTCTTC. This codes for CASSFGLGSYNEQFF.

CDR3 protein: CASSMGRTGYGPKNIQYF. For the CDR3, the DNA is TGTGCCAGTAGTATGGGCAGGACTGGATATGGTCCCAAAAACATTCAGTACTTC. V and J are TRBV19 and TRBJ2-4, with a tentative D call TRBD2 (5 bases). The CDR3 length is 18 residues. Germline lookup yields CDR1 LNHDA and CDR2 SQIVND (reference sequence). The V and J ends lost 3 bases and 2 bases respectively, with 20 bases between them.

The chain links TRBV5-6 to TRBJ2-7; 7 nucleotides match TRBD1. V lost 7 bases and J lost 9; bases outside the gene matches: 13. This CDR3 is 13 amino acids long. CDR1 is SGHDT and CDR2 is YYEEEE in the germline V gene. CDR3 nucleotides: TGTGCCAGCGGAAGACAGGGAACCAGTGGGCAGTACTTC. This encodes CASGRQGTSGQYF. The complete variable domain, with remaining parts taken from reference TRBV5-6 and TRBJ2-7, reads DAGVTQSPTHLIKTRGQQVTLRCSPKSGHDTVSWYQQALGQGPQFIFQYYEEEERQRGNFPDRFSGHQFPNYSSELNVNALLLGDSALYLCASGRQGTSGQYFGPGTRLTVT.

The chain is built from TRBV28 and TRBJ1-1; a weak D match, TRBD1 (6 bases). Germline CDR1 MDHEN, CDR2 SYDVKM. This CDR3 comprises 14 residues. V was pared by 2 bases and J by 11 bases, with 18 bases between. The CDR3 region has the DNA TGTGCCAGCAGTTTAGGAACGGGGGGCCTTGGGGCTTTCTTT. Its translation is CASSLGTGGLGAFF.

The chain joins TRBV2 to TRBJ2-7, with 9 positions matching TRBD1. Germline-derived CDR1 and CDR2 are SNHLY and FYNNEI. V shed 7 bases, J shed 2 bases, and the junction held 3 bases outside the gene matches. The CDR3 sequence is 13 residues long. The CDR3, as DNA: TGTGCCAGCAACTGGGACAGGGCCTACGAGCAGTACTTC. This gives the protein CASNWDRAYEQYF.